This T cell receptor (beta chain) is from a study of cytomegalovirus exposure and HLA in healthy donors. Germline CDR1 and CDR2: SEHNR and FQNEAQ (reference sequence). V dropped 3 bases and J dropped 2; count of bases not matched to a gene: 3. The CDR3 is 15 residues long. Researchers ran the PCR with 60 Vbeta and 13 Jbeta primers. The assay was immunoSEQ multiplex PCR, and TCRdb's table has in-frame clones only and misses some. The sample gives about 130,000 clones, about 81% of which show up once; almost 6% is in the top ten. V gene TRBV7-9 combines with J gene TRBJ2-3, with 9 bases matching TRBD2. The material sequenced was PBMCs. This clonotype was sampled from a woman in her thirties or forties in good health and CMV-seropositive. As DNA, the CDR3 is TGTGCCAGCAGCTTGCGGGAGGGATTCACAGATACGCAGTATTTT. It encodes CASSLREGFTDTQYF. Looking up the rest from reference TRBV7-9 and TRBJ2-3 gives the full variable domain: DTGVSQNPRHKITKRGQNVTFRCDPISEHNRLYWYRQTLGQGPEFLTYFQNEAQLEKSRLLSDRFSAERPKGSFSTLEIQRTEQGDSAMYLCASSLREGFTDTQYFGPGTRLTVL.